The 5 T cell receptor beta chains below come from one sample, sequenced in a study of T cell responses to AZD1222 COVID-19 vaccine. Libraries were prepared by immunoSEQ multiplex PCR; TCRdb keeps only in-frame clonotypes and omits some of them. Seen here are about 81,000 clones, around 90% observed once, and the top ten hold 8%. The source was peripheral blood, collected 28 days after the second AZD1222 dose. The receptors stem from an adult who received the AZD1222 COVID-19 vaccine.

The V call is TRBV6-5, the J call TRBJ1-1; the D is unclear. Per the germline V gene, CDR1 is MNHEY and CDR2 is SVGAGI. Trimming stripped 2 bases from V and 0 bases from J, with 7 bases between. The CDR3 contains 14 residues. The CDR3 spells CASSYERVNTEAFF. DNA for the CDR3: TGTGCCAGCAGTTACGAACGGGTGAACACTGAAGCTTTCTTT.

The V and J genes are TRBV18 and TRBJ1-5; D unclear. Between the trimmed V and J ends, which lost 6 bases and 5 bases, there was a span of 11 bases. Per the germline V gene, CDR1 is KGHSH and CDR2 is LQKENI. The CDR3 spans 13 residues. The CDR3 sequence: CASSRQFDQPQHF. CDR3 nucleotide sequence: TGTGCCAGCTCCCGACAATTCGATCAGCCCCAGCATTTT.

V usage is TRBV6-2 or TRBV6-3 and J usage is TRBJ1-1; 10 nucleotides line up with TRBD1. Germline-derived CDR1 and CDR2 are MNHEY and SVGEGT. The V and J ends lost 6 bases and 5 bases, in that order; junction bases with no gene match: 6. The CDR3 length is 14 residues. CDR3 region: CASSRDRGFTEAFF. DNA for the CDR3: TGTGCCAGCAGCCGGGACAGGGGTTTTACTGAAGCTTTCTTT.

The rearrangement uses TRBV27 and TRBJ2-3; TRBD2 aligns across 9 bases. Trimming took 4 bases from V and 2 from J; bases not matched to a gene: 10. Looked up from germline, CDR1 is MNHEY and CDR2 is SMNVEV (reference sequence). The CDR3 sequence is 17 residues long. CDR3 sequence: CASSSQLAGPFTDTQYF. CDR3 DNA sequence: TGTGCCAGCAGTTCCCAACTAGCGGGCCCGTTCACAGATACGCAGTATTTT.

V and J are TRBV2 and TRBJ1-4; 9 bases line up with TRBD1. The CDR3 sequence is 14 residues long. With 6 bases clipped from V and 7 bases from J, the junction kept 6 bases outside the gene matches. Germline V gene lookup returns CDR1 SNHLY and CDR2 FYNNEI. This CDR3 is CASRHRGRGEKLFF. The CDR3 nucleotides are TGTGCCAGCAGGCACAGGGGGCGCGGTGAAAAACTGTTTTTT.